These 26 T cell receptor beta chains were sequenced from one sample in a study of T-cell reconstitution after alpha-beta-depleted transplantation in children. This sample's TCRbeta library carried unique molecular identifier barcodes. TCRdb analysed the PCR reads with MiXCR anew, one entry per CDR3 protein. Of about 610,000 distinct CDR3 sequences listed, about 10% are singletons. The specimen comprised PBMCs from the stem cell graft donor, sampled from the stem cell graft. The receptors stem from a human donor who donated a stem cell graft to a child with acute myeloid leukemia.

This sequence joins TRBV11-2 and TRBJ2-4; D may match TRBD1 or TRBD2 (5 bases each). This CDR3 spans 17 amino acids. The germline CDR1 and CDR2 sequences are SGHAT and FQNNGV. V gave up 5 bases and J gave up 6 bases, with 23 bases separating them. CDR3 in DNA: TGTGCCAGCAGCCTTAGAGGGGTCAGCCTCAGCACAAACATTCAGTACTTC. Translating it yields CASSLRGVSLSTNIQYF.

This clonotype was picked up many times. The chain employs TRBV29-1 and TRBJ2-7; TRBD2 aligns across 8 bases. There are 15 residues in the CDR3. The V gene end was trimmed by 5 bases and the J gene end by 6 bases; junction bases not matched to a gene: 15. The germline V gene encodes CDR1 SQVTM and CDR2 ANQGSEA. CDR3 nucleotides: TGCAGCGTTTCGAGCCTTTCTAGCGGGTATAGCGAGCAGTACTTC. Translating it yields CSVSSLSSGYSEQYF.

Ten or more counts support this clonotype. This CDR3 reads CASSFQEGGELFF. CDR3 sequence (DNA): TGCGCCAGCAGCTTTCAAGAAGGTGGGGAGCTGTTTTTT. The rearrangement joins TRBV5-1 to TRBJ2-2, with D hard to call. V was cut by 2 bases and J by 8 bases, with 10 bases left in between. The CDR3 runs to 13 residues. Germline V gives CDR1 SGHRS, CDR2 YFSETQ.

The gene calls are TRBV30 and TRBJ1-4, with 7 nucleotides matching TRBD1. V dropped 3 bases and J dropped 4; count of bases not matched to a gene: 5. Germline V gene sequence: CDR1 GTSNPN, CDR2 SVGIG (reference sequence). This CDR3 has 14 amino acids. The CDR3 spells CAWRGQALNEKLFF. CDR3 nucleotide sequence: TGTGCCTGGAGAGGACAGGCTCTTAATGAAAAACTGTTTTTT.

The chain employs TRBV20-1 and TRBJ2-2; D assignment may be TRBD1 or TRBD2 (5 bases each). V lost 3 bases, J lost 7 bases, and 15 bases lay in between. The CDR3 is 14 residues long. The germline V gene encodes CDR1 DFQATT and CDR2 SNEGSKA (reference sequence). This CDR3 reads CSASPGPGGGELFF. CDR3 coding DNA: TGCAGTGCTAGCCCGGGACCAGGAGGCGGGGAGCTGTTTTTT.

This clonotype was seen a handful of times. This rearrangement joins TRBV6-2 or TRBV6-3 to TRBJ2-7; no clear D gene. The CDR3 runs 15 residues. The germline V gene encodes CDR1 MNHEY and CDR2 SVGEGT. The V end lost 0 bases, the J end lost 0 bases, and 9 bases lay between the germline ends. The CDR3 DNA follows: TGTGCCAGCAGTTACTCGCAGGCTGGCTCCTACGAGCAGTACTTC. It translates to CASSYSQAGSYEQYF.

This clonotype was seen repeatedly, ten times or more. The gene calls are TRBV29-1 and TRBJ2-5, with 7 bases lining up with TRBD2. The CDR3 totals 12 residues. CDR1 is SQVTM and CDR2 is ANQGSEA in the germline V gene. The V segment lost 5 bases and the J segment 4 bases; nucleotides outside the gene matches: 4. Here the CDR3 DNA reads TGCAGCGTTTGGGAGGGGCGAGAGACCCAGTACTTC. Protein product: CSVWEGRETQYF.

This clonotype has at least ten counts. The genes are TRBV30 and TRBJ2-3, with a tentative D call TRBD2 (5 bases). This CDR3 has 16 amino acids. From germline, CDR1 is GTSNPN and CDR2 SVGIG (reference sequence). V gave up 2 bases and J gave up 4 bases, with 19 bases separating them. The CDR3 region has the DNA TGTGCCTGGAGTACATTTAAGCCACTGAGGGCAGATACGCAGTATTTT. Translating gives CAWSTFKPLRADTQYF. The full variable domain, its missing parts supplied by reference TRBV30 and TRBJ2-3, is SQTIHQWPATLVQPVGSPLSLECTVEGTSNPNLYWYRQAAGRGLQLLFYSVGIGQISSEVPQNLSASRPQDRQFILSSKKLLLSDSGFYLCAWSTFKPLRADTQYFGPGTRLTVL.

This clonotype came up a few times. The genes are TRBV27 and TRBJ2-3; D possibly uses TRBD1 or TRBD2 (5 bases each). The germline gives CDR1 MNHEY, CDR2 SMNVEV (reference sequence). This CDR3 comprises 15 residues. V was clipped by 4 bases and J by 0 bases, with 11 bases between them. The CDR3 DNA reads as TGTGCCAGCAGTTCCGGGACCTACAGCACAGATACGCAGTATTTT. It encodes CASSSGTYSTDTQYF.

This CDR3 is CASSLSLNRGNGYTF. DNA for the CDR3: TGTGCCAGCAGCTTATCCCTCAACAGGGGTAATGGCTACACCTTC. V gene TRBV7-9 combines with J gene TRBJ1-2, with TRBD1 identical over 7 bases. Germline CDR1 is SEHNR and CDR2 is FQNEAQ (reference sequence). This CDR3 has 15 amino acids. The V segment lost 2 bases and the J segment 6 bases; nucleotides outside the gene matches: 9.

This clonotype was detected many times. V is TRBV4-2 and J is TRBJ2-6; 9 bases agree with TRBD1. Trimming at V came to 4 bases and at J to 2 bases, leaving 6 bases not matched to a gene. The CDR3 length is 17 residues. In germline, CDR1 is LGHNA, CDR2 YNFKEQ. CDR3 sequence (DNA): TGTGCCAGCAGCCGCGGGACAGGGTCCACTGGGGCCAACGTCCTGACTTTC. Translating gives CASSRGTGSTGANVLTF.

The chain is built from TRBV6-2 or TRBV6-3 and TRBJ2-5, with TRBD1 matching 7 bases. The CDR3 spans 14 residues. Per the germline V gene, CDR1 is MNHEY and CDR2 is SVGEGT. The J segment lost 1 base and the V segment lost 7 bases, leaving 6 bases of the junction unmatched. CDR3 nucleotides: TGTGCCAGCAAGAGGGACAGTTCCCAAGAGACCCAGTACTTC. It specifies CASKRDSSQETQYF.

This clonotype was seen repeatedly, ten times or more. CDR3 DNA: TGTGCCAGCAGCCCCGCCCTAGCGGCCGGGCTAAATGAGCAGTTCTTC. Its translation is CASSPALAAGLNEQFF. The V call is TRBV7-2, the J call TRBJ2-1; 7 bases agree with TRBD2. Germline V gene lookup returns CDR1 SGHTA and CDR2 FQGNSA. The CDR3 extends over 16 amino acids. Trimming cost V 5 bases and J 7 bases; bases outside gene matches: 14.

The chain employs TRBV6-5 and TRBJ1-4; no reliable D call. V lost 4 bases and J lost 0, with 9 bases in between. Germline CDR1 MNHEY, CDR2 SVGAGI. CDR3 size: 15 residues. As DNA, the CDR3 is TGTGCCAGCAGTTCCCCGGGGTCAACTAATGAAAAACTGTTTTTT. Translated, it gives CASSSPGSTNEKLFF.

The genes are TRBV20-1 and TRBJ1-1, with D uncertain. This CDR3 spans 11 amino acids. Trimming stripped 7 bases from V and 2 bases from J, with 8 bases between. Germline values: CDR1 DFQATT, CDR2 SNEGSKA (reference sequence). The CDR3 DNA sequence: TGCAGTGGGCTGTCAAACACTGAAGCTTTCTTT. Translating it yields CSGLSNTEAFF.

V gene TRBV20-1 combines with J gene TRBJ2-7; 10 bases match TRBD2. Trimming cost V 6 bases and J 6 bases; bases outside gene matches: 11. CDR3 length equals 14 residues. Germline V gene lookup returns CDR1 DFQATT and CDR2 SNEGSKA (reference sequence). CDR3 nucleotides: TGCAGTGCGAACCTACTAGCGGGACCCCTCGAGCAGTACTTC. Translated, it gives CSANLLAGPLEQYF.

The table lists this clonotype with a few counts. The chain is built from TRBV2 and TRBJ2-6; D ambiguous. The V end was cut by 7 bases, the J end by 0 bases, with 13 bases between. This CDR3 region has 16 residues. Looked up from germline, CDR1 is SNHLY and CDR2 is FYNNEI. The CDR3 coding sequence is TGTGCCAGCACCCTTGGTGCGTTCTCTGGGGCCAACGTCCTGACTTTC. This sequence encodes CASTLGAFSGANVLTF.

This clonotype came up many times. The J gene is TRBJ2-1, the V gene TRBV29-1, with TRBD1 matching over 10 bases. V lost 7 bases, J lost 6 bases, and 9 bases stayed unmatched. Germline V gene sequence: CDR1 SQVTM, CDR2 ANQGSEA. The CDR3 is 14 amino acids. CDR3 sequence: CSGDPGQGTNEQFF. The CDR3 region has the DNA TGCAGCGGAGACCCGGGACAGGGGACCAATGAGCAGTTCTTC.

This clonotype was seen only a few times. The CDR3 region is CAISYSLTGGNEQFF. The DNA for the CDR3 is TGTGCCATCAGCTACTCACTTACGGGGGGCAATGAGCAGTTCTTC. The J gene is TRBJ2-1, the V gene TRBV10-3, with 7 bases identical to TRBD2. J lost 6 bases, V lost 6 bases, and 11 bases had no gene match. The germline gives CDR1 ENHRY, CDR2 SYGVKD. The CDR3 has 15 residues.

This clonotype came up a few times. The V and J genes are TRBV7-2 and TRBJ1-1; D is ambiguous. Germline CDR1 reads SGHTA; CDR2 reads FQGNSA. Deletions cut 5 bases from V and 4 bases from J, with 14 bases between. This CDR3 comprises 14 residues. The CDR3: CASSPTSTTTEAFF. The CDR3 DNA follows: TGTGCCAGCAGCCCTACATCTACTACCACTGAAGCTTTCTTT.

This clonotype appeared many times. The chain is built from TRBV20-1 and TRBJ2-1; D might be TRBD2 (5 bases). The CDR3 contains 15 residues. Trimming stripped 0 bases from V and 0 bases from J, with 9 bases between. Germline V lookup: CDR1 DFQATT, CDR2 SNEGSKA (reference sequence). This chain's CDR3 is CSARDRRNSYNEQFF. CDR3 bases: TGCAGTGCTAGAGATCGGAGGAACTCCTACAATGAGCAGTTCTTC.

This clonotype has a handful of counts. This chain uses TRBV27 with TRBJ2-1, with 7 bases fitting TRBD1. The CDR3 runs 15 residues. Germline V gives CDR1 MNHEY, CDR2 SMNVEV (reference sequence). Unmatched junction bases numbered 8, after V lost 4 bases and J lost 5 bases. CDR3 coding DNA: TGTGCCAGCAGTTGGGTAGGGACAGCCAACAATGAGCAGTTCTTC. Translating it yields CASSWVGTANNEQFF.

This chain links TRBV20-1 with TRBJ2-2, with 8 nucleotides matching TRBD1. The CDR3 has 13 residues. V lost 5 bases and J lost 4; bases outside the gene matches: 3. Per the germline V gene, CDR1 is DFQATT and CDR2 is SNEGSKA (reference sequence). The CDR3 bases are TGCAGTGCTCCAGGGACAGGCACCGGGGAGCTGTTTTTT. Its translation is CSAPGTGTGELFF.

At least ten counts were recorded for this clonotype. The V call is TRBV9, the J call TRBJ2-7, with 10 bases aligning to TRBD2. This CDR3 has 15 residues. The germline CDR1 and CDR2 sequences are SGDLS and YYNGEE. J was trimmed by 2 bases and V by 4 bases; bases with no gene match: 6. In DNA form, the CDR3 reads TGTGCCAGCAGCCCAGCGGGAGGGAAGACCTACGAGCAGTACTTC. This translates into CASSPAGGKTYEQYF.

This clonotype was found a few times. The chain has TRBV7-9 and TRBJ2-1; 10 nucleotides line up with TRBD2. V was clipped by 2 bases and J by 8 bases; unmatched bases: 6. The CDR3 length is 15 residues. Germline loops: CDR1 SEHNR, CDR2 FQNEAQ (reference sequence). The CDR3 region is CASSLPGLAGDEQFF. CDR3 bases: TGTGCCAGCAGCTTACCCGGGCTAGCGGGAGATGAGCAGTTCTTC.

This clonotype has just a few counts. The chain joins TRBV20-1 to TRBJ2-2; 16 bases fit TRBD2. Trimming cost V 3 bases and J 3 bases; bases outside gene matches: 4. Germline CDR1 and CDR2: DFQATT and SNEGSKA (reference sequence). The CDR3 is 17 amino acids. The CDR3 DNA is TGCAGTGCTAGGGGACTAGCGGGAGGGTGGGACACCGGGGAGCTGTTTTTT. Amino acid sequence: CSARGLAGGWDTGELFF.